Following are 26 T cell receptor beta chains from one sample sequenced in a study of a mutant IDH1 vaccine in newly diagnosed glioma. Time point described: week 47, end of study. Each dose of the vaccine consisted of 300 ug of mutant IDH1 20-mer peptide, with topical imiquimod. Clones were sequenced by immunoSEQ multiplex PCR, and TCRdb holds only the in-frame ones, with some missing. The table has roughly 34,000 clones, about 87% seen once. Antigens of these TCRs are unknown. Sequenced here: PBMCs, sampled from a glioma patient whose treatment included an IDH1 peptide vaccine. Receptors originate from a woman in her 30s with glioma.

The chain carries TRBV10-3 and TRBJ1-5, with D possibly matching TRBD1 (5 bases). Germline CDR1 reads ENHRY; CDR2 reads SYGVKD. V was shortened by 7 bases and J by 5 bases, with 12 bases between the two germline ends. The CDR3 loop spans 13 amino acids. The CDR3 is CAITPTEDQPQHF. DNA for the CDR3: TGTGCCATCACCCCGACAGAAGATCAGCCCCAGCATTTT.

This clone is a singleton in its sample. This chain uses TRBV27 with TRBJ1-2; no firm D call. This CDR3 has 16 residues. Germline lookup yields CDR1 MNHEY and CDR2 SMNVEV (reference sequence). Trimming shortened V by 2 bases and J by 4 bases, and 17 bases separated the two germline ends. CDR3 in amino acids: CASSLKYGSAAYGYTF. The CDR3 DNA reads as TGTGCCAGCAGTTTAAAGTATGGGTCGGCCGCCTATGGCTACACCTTC.

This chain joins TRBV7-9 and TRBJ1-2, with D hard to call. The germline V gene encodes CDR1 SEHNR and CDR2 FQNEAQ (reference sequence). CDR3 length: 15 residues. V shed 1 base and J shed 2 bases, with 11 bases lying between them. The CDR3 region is CASSLEVGGNYGYTF. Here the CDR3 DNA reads TGTGCCAGCAGCTTAGAAGTAGGAGGAAACTATGGCTACACCTTC.

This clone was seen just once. CDR3: CASSWSGGRFEQYF. The CDR3 bases are TGTGCCAGCAGCTGGAGTGGGGGGCGCTTCGAGCAGTACTTC. The rearrangement uses TRBV5-4 and TRBJ2-7, with D perhaps being TRBD1 or TRBD2 (6 bases each). With 3 bases removed from V and 6 bases from J, the gap between germline ends came to 16 bases. From germline, CDR1 is SGHNT and CDR2 YYREEE (reference sequence). This CDR3 spans 14 amino acids. The full variable domain, rest sourced from reference TRBV5-4 and TRBJ2-7, is ETGVTQSPTHLIKTRGQQVTLRCSSQSGHNTVSWYQQALGQGPQFIFQYYREEENGRGNFPPRFSGLQFPNYSSELNVNALELDDSALYLCASSWSGGRFEQYFGPGTRLTVT.

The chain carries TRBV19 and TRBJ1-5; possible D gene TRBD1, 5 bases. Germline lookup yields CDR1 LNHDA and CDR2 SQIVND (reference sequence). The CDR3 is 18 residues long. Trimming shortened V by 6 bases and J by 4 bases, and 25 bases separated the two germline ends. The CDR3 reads CASSDLGVGGFSNQPQHF. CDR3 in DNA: TGTGCCAGTAGCGACTTAGGAGTTGGGGGATTTTCGAATCAGCCCCAGCATTTT.

Written as DNA, the CDR3 is TGTGCCAGCAGTTACTCGATTGGGAAGGGGAACACTGAAGCTTTCTTT. As protein: CASSYSIGKGNTEAFF. V usage is TRBV6-5 and J usage is TRBJ1-1; D call uncertain. CDR3 size: 16 residues. V lost 0 bases and J 1 base, leaving 12 bases between the germline ends. Germline lookup yields CDR1 MNHEY and CDR2 SVGAGI.

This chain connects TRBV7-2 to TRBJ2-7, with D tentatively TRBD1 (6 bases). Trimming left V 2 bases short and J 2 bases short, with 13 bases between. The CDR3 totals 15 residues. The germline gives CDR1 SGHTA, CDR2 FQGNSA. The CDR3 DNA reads TGTGCCAGCAGCTTACGCCAGGGGTCCCCCTACGAGCAGTACTTC. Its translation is CASSLRQGSPYEQYF. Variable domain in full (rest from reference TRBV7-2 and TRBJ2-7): GAGVSQSPSNKVTEKGKDVELRCDPISGHTALYWYRQSLGQGLEFLIYFQGNSAPDKSGLPSDRFSAERTGGSVSTLTIQRTQQEDSAVYLCASSLRQGSPYEQYFGPGTRLTVT.

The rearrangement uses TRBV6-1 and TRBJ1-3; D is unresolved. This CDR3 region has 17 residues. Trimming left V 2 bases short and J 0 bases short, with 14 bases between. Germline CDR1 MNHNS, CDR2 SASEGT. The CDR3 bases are TGTGCCAGCAGTGAATCTGGGGAAGGCCGCTCTGGAAACACCATATATTTT. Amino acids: CASSESGEGRSGNTIYF.

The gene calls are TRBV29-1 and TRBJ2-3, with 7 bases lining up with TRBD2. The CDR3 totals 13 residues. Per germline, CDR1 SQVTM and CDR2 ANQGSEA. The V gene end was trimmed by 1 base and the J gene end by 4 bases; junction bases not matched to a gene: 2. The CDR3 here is CSVEGTRSDTQYF. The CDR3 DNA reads TGCAGCGTTGAAGGGACTAGATCAGATACGCAGTATTTT.

CDR3 nucleotides: TGTGCCAGCAGCTTCGGTCGGGTAGCTTTCTTT. As protein: CASSFGRVAFF. This chain uses TRBV5-6 with TRBJ1-1, with no clear D. V lost 2 bases and J lost 10, with 9 bases in between. CDR3 length equals 11 residues. Looked up from germline, CDR1 is SGHDT and CDR2 is YYEEEE.

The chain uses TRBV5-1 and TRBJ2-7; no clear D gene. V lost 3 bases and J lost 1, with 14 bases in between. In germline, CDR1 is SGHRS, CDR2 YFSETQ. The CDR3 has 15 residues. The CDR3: CASSWAHSSSYEQYF. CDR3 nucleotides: TGCGCCAGCAGCTGGGCTCACAGTTCATCCTACGAGCAGTACTTC.

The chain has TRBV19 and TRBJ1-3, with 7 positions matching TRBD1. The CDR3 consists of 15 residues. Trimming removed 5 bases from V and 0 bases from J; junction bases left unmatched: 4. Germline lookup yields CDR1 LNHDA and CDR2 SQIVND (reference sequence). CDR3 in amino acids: CASSLDRASGNTIYF. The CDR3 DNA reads TGTGCCAGTAGTCTCGACAGGGCCTCTGGAAACACCATATATTTT. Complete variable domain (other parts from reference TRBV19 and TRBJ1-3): DGGITQSPKYLFRKEGQNVTLSCEQNLNHDAMYWYRQDPGQGLRLIYYSQIVNDFQKGDIAEGYSVSREKKESFPLTVTSAQKNPTAFYLCASSLDRASGNTIYFGEGSWLTVV.

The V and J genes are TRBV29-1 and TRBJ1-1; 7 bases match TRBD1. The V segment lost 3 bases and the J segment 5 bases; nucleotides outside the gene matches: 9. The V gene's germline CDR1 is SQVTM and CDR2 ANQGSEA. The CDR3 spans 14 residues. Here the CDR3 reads CSVDRGSGWTEAFF. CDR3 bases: TGCAGCGTTGACAGGGGGTCGGGTTGGACTGAAGCTTTCTTT.

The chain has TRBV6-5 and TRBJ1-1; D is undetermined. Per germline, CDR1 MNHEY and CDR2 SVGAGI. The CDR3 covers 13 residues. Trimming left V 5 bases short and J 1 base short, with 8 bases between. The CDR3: CASSRTRNTEAFF. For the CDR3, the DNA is TGTGCCAGCAGTAGGACCAGGAACACTGAAGCTTTCTTT.

CDR3 coding DNA: TGCGCCAGCAGCCAAGAGATCAGCGGTTCACCCCTCCACTTT. Its translation is CASSQEISGSPLHF. This chain uses TRBV4-3 with TRBJ1-6; D gene ambiguous. Germline loops: CDR1 LGHNA, CDR2 YSLEER. V was trimmed by 0 bases and J by 9 bases, leaving 9 bases between them. The CDR3 covers 14 residues.

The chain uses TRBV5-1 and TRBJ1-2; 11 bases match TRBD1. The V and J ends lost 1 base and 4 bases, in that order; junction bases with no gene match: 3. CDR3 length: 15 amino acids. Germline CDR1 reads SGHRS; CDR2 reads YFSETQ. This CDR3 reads CASSLSGTGGYGYTF. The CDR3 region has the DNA TGCGCCAGCAGCTTGTCGGGGACAGGGGGCTATGGCTACACCTTC.

The CDR3 sequence is CASRFRTEAFF. The CDR3 DNA reads TGTGCCAGCAGATTTCGTACTGAAGCTTTCTTT. The chain uses TRBV6-5 and TRBJ1-1; D gene ambiguous. V lost 6 bases, J lost 5 bases, and 7 bases lay in between. Germline CDR1 and CDR2: MNHEY and SVGAGI. CDR3 length: 11 amino acids.

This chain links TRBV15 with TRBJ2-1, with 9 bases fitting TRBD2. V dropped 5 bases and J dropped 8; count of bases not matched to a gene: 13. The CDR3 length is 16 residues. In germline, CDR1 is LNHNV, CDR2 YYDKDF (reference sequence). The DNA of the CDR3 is TGTGCCACCAGCCCCCGGCTAGCGGGGAGCCCGGATGAGCAGTTCTTC. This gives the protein CATSPRLAGSPDEQFF.

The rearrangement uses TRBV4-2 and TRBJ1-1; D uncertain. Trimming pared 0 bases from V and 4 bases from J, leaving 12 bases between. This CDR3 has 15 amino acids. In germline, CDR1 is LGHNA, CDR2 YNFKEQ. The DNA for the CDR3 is TGTGCCAGCAGCCAAGATAAGTGGGGAAGCACTGAAGCTTTCTTT. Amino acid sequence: CASSQDKWGSTEAFF.

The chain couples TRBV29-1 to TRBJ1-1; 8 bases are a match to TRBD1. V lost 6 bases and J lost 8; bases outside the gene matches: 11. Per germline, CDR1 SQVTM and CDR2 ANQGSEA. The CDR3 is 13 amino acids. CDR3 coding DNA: TGCAGCGTCTCAGGGGGCGACTCCTGGGAAGCTTTCTTT. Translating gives CSVSGGDSWEAFF. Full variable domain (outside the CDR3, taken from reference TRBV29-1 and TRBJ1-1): SAVISQKPSRDICQRGTSLTIQCQVDSQVTMMFWYRQQPGQSLTLIATANQGSEATYESGFVIDKFPISRPNLTFSTLTVSNMSPEDSSIYLCSVSGGDSWEAFFGQGTRLTVV.

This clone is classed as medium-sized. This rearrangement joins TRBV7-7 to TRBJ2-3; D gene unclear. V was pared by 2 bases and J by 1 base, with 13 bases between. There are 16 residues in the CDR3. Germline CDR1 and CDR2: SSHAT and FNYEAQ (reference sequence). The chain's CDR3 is CASSLSPSDRTDTQYF. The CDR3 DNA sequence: TGTGCCAGCAGCTTATCACCTTCTGACCGCACAGATACGCAGTATTTT. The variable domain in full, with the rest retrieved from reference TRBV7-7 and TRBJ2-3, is GAGVSQSPRYKVTKRGQDVTLRCDPISSHATLYWYQQALGQGPEFLTYFNYEAQPDKSGLPSDRFSAERPEGSISTLTIQRTEQRDSAMYRCASSLSPSDRTDTQYFGPGTRLTVL.

DNA for the CDR3: TGCGCCAGCAGCTTGGCCGGACTGAGAGAGCAGTACTTC. Its protein product is CASSLAGLREQYF. The V gene is TRBV5-1, the J gene TRBJ2-7; D is possibly TRBD2 (5 bases). CDR1 and CDR2 (germline): SGHRS, YFSETQ. The length of the CDR3 is 13 residues. The germline V and J ends were trimmed by 0 bases and 7 bases, with 11 bases remaining between them.

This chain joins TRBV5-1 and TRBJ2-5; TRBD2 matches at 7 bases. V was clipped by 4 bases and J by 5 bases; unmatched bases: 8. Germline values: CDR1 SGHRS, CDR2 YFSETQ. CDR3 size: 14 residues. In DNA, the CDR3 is TGCGCCAGCAGCCCCGGGGGGAAGGGGGAGACCCAGTACTTC. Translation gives CASSPGGKGETQYF.

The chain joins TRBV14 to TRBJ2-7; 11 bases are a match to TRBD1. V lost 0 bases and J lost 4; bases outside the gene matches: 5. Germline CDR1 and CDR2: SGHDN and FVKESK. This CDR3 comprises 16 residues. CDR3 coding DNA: TGTGCCAGCAGCCAAGACGGGGACAGGGGGTTGTACGAGCAGTACTTC. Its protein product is CASSQDGDRGLYEQYF.

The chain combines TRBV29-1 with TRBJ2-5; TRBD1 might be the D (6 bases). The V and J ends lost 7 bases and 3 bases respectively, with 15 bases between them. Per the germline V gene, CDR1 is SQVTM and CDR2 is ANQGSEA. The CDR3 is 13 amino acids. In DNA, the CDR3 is TGCAGCGCTCGCCGTGGACAGAAAGAGACCCAGTACTTC. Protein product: CSARRGQKETQYF.

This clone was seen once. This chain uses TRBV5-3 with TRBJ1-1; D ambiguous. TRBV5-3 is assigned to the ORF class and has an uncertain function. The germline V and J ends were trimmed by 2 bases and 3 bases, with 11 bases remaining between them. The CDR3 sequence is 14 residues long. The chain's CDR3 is CARSFDYTDTEAFF. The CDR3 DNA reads TGTGCCAGAAGCTTCGACTATACGGACACTGAAGCTTTCTTT.